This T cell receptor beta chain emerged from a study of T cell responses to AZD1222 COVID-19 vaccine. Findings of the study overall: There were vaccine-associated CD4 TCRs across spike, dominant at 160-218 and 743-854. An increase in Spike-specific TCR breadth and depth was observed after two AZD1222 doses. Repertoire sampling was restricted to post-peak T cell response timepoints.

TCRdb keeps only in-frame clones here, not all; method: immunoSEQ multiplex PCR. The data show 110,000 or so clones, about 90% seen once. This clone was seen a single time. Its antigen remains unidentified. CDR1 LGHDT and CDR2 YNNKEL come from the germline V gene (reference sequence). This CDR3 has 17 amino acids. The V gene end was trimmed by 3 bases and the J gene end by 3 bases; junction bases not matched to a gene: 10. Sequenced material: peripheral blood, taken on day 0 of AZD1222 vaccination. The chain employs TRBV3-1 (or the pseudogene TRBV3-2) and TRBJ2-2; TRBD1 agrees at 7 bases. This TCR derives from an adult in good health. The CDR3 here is CASSQRVRTGDTGELFF. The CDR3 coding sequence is TGTGCCAGCAGCCAGAGGGTCCGGACAGGTGACACCGGGGAGCTGTTTTTT.